Following are 4 T cell receptor beta chains from one sample sequenced in a study of cytomegalovirus exposure and HLA in healthy donors. In the PCR, 60 Vbeta and 13 Jbeta primers were used. Clones were read by immunoSEQ multiplex PCR, and TCRdb kept only the in-frame ones, dropping some. The sample has about 130,000 clones; 65% to 80% are singletons. Sample: PBMCs. The receptors here all came from a woman aged 40 to 50 in good health and CMV-seronegative.

This chain connects TRBV15 to TRBJ1-3; D is uncertain. The V end was cut by 5 bases, the J end by 0 bases, with 11 bases between. CDR1 and CDR2 from the germline V gene are LNHNV and YYDKDF (reference sequence). There are 15 residues in the CDR3. As DNA, the CDR3 is TGTGCCACCAGCGGAGGAACAAGCTCTGGAAACACCATATATTTT. This translates into CATSGGTSSGNTIYF. Using reference TRBV15 and TRBJ1-3 for the parts outside the CDR3, the full variable domain is DAMVIQNPRYQVTQFGKPVTLSCSQTLNHNVMYWYQQKSSQAPKLLFHYYDKDFNNEADTPDNFQSRRPNTSFCFLDIRSPGLGDTAMYLCATSGGTSSGNTIYFGEGSWLTVV.

CDR3 protein: CASSQGIETQYF. The CDR3, as DNA: TGTGCCAGTAGCCAGGGAATAGAGACCCAGTACTTC. The rearrangement links TRBV19 to TRBJ2-5; TRBD1 might be the D (5 bases). Trimming pared 6 bases from V and 4 bases from J, leaving 9 bases between. The CDR3 runs 12 residues. From germline, CDR1 is LNHDA and CDR2 SQIVND (reference sequence).

The J gene is TRBJ1-2, the V gene TRBV27; 8 nucleotides match TRBD1. This CDR3 contains 16 residues. CDR1 MNHEY and CDR2 SMNVEV come from the germline V gene (reference sequence). V lost 0 bases to trimming and J lost 1 base; unmatched junction nucleotides: 4. The CDR3 nucleotides read TGTGCCAGCAGTTTATCCCAGGGGGCCCTTAACTATGGCTACACCTTC. It yields the protein CASSLSQGALNYGYTF.

The V call is TRBV5-8, the J call TRBJ2-3; the D gene is possibly TRBD1 (5 bases). Germline assignment: CDR1 SGHTS and CDR2 YDEGEE. The germline V and J ends were trimmed by 5 bases and 1 base, with 17 bases remaining between them. The CDR3 extends over 16 amino acids. CDR3 amino acids: CASRSSREWGTDTQYF. The DNA for the CDR3 is TGTGCCAGCAGGTCGTCCAGGGAATGGGGCACAGATACGCAGTATTTT.